Listed below are T cell receptor beta chains from one sample, sequenced in a study of cytomegalovirus exposure and HLA in healthy donors. Produced via immunoSEQ multiplex PCR; TCRdb's table is partial and in-frame only. This listing includes 100,000 to 150,000 clones. The sequenced material came from PBMCs. Source of these receptors: a man aged 25 to 45 in good health and CMV-seronegative. The CDR3 runs from the conserved cysteine through the conserved F or W. D genes are given only for firm matches.

-,TRBJ2-1,TRBV5-1,CASSGGDIYNEQFF,TGCGCCAGCAGCGGGGGGGACATTTACAATGAGCAGTTCTTC
-,TRBJ2-7,TRBV5-1,CASSLEFGVLEDEQYF,TGCGCCAGCAGCTTGGAATTCGGGGTACTGGAGGACGAGCAGTACTTC
TRBD1,TRBJ2-7,TRBV28,CASSLLGGQDPYEQYF,TGTGCCAGCAGTTTATTGGGGGGACAGGACCCCTACGAGCAGTACTTC
TRBD2,TRBJ2-1,TRBV19,CASNIFPASGNKNEQFF,TGTGCCAGTAACATATTCCCGGCTAGCGGGAATAAAAATGAGCAGTTCTTC
TRBD1,TRBJ2-1,TRBV5-3,CARQGDEQFF,TGTGCCAGGCAGGGGGATGAGCAGTTCTTC
TRBD1,TRBJ1-3,TRBV5-5,CASSPDTGASAGTIYF,TGTGCCAGCAGCCCAGATACAGGGGCTTCGGCTGGGACCATATATTTT
TRBD1,TRBJ1-5,TRBV2,CASKDRANQPQHF,TGTGCCAGCAAGGACAGGGCGAATCAGCCCCAGCATTTT
-,TRBJ2-5,TRBV5-1,CASARNQGTQYF,TGCGCCAGCGCCAGGAATCAGGGGACCCAGTACTTC
-,TRBJ2-7,TRBV6-6,CASTERRFEQYF,TGTGCCAGCACCGAACGGAGGTTCGAGCAGTACTTC
-,TRBJ1-1,TRBV4-3,CASSQDYLEPVDGAFF,TGCGCCAGCAGCCAAGATTACTTGGAGCCTGTGGATGGAGCTTTCTTT
TRBD2,TRBJ2-1,TRBV29-1,CSARGGSSYNEQFF,TGCAGCGCCCGGGGGGGAAGCTCCTACAATGAGCAGTTCTTC
-,TRBJ2-7,TRBV6-1,CASQGGPLYEQYF,TGTGCCAGCCAAGGAGGGCCCCTCTACGAGCAGTACTTC
TRBD2,TRBJ2-1,TRBV29-1,CSVLNSGRDYNEQFF,TGCAGCGTACTAAATAGCGGGAGAGACTACAATGAGCAGTTCTTC
TRBD1,TRBJ2-1,TRBV5-1,CASSSSGGSSYNEQFF,TGCGCCAGCAGCTCCTCAGGGGGTAGCTCCTACAATGAGCAGTTCTTC
TRBD1,TRBJ2-7,TRBV28,CASSPTGGEYSYEQYF,TGTGCCAGCAGCCCGACAGGGGGCGAATACTCCTACGAGCAGTACTTC
TRBD2,TRBJ2-5,TRBV30,CAWMGLAGGEETQYF,TGTGCCTGGATGGGACTAGCGGGAGGAGAAGAGACCCAGTACTTC
-,TRBJ1-1,TRBV28,CASTNFRGEAFF,TGTGCCAGCACCAATTTCAGGGGTGAAGCTTTCTTT
-,TRBJ1-5,TRBV7-9,CASSRGGEGSQPQHF,TGTGCCAGCAGCCGCGGGGGCGAAGGGTCCCAGCCCCAGCATTTT
TRBD2,TRBJ2-1,TRBV4-3,CASSRGLAGLTDEQFF,TGCGCCAGCAGCCGGGGACTAGCGGGACTTACGGATGAGCAGTTCTTC
-,TRBJ2-1,TRBV4-1,CASSQDGQRVSYNEQFF,TGCGCCAGCAGCCAAGATGGGCAGCGGGTCTCCTACAATGAGCAGTTCTTC
-,TRBJ1-1,TRBV2,CASSDPRQNTEAFF,TGTGCCAGCAGCGACCCCCGACAGAACACTGAAGCTTTCTTT
-,TRBJ2-3,TRBV5-3,CARSLVTMARADTQYF,TGTGCCAGAAGCTTGGTGACTATGGCACGTGCAGATACGCAGTATTTT
-,TRBJ2-2,TRBV25-1,CASRFYGELFF,TGTGCCAGCAGATTTTACGGGGAGCTGTTTTTT
-,TRBJ2-7,TRBV29-1,CSVEGPIEQYF,TGCAGCGTTGAAGGTCCTATCGAGCAGTACTTC
-,TRBJ2-5,TRBV15,CATSTRGSGQETQYF,TGTGCCACCAGCACCAGGGGTAGCGGGCAAGAGACCCAGTACTTC
TRBD2,TRBJ2-3,TRBV27,CASSLAGDFDEYF,TGTGCCAGCAGTTTAGCGGGAGACTTCGATGAGTATTTT
TRBD1,TRBJ1-6,TRBV6-1,CASSDLGTGYSPLHF,TGTGCCAGCAGTGACCTTGGGACAGGGTATTCACCCCTCCACTTT
-,TRBJ1-1,TRBV7-9,CASSLARVVDTEAFF,TGTGCCAGCAGCTTAGCGCGGGTGGTAGACACTGAAGCTTTCTTT
-,TRBJ1-2,TRBV6-5,CATGRGDYGYTF,TGTGCCACCGGCAGGGGAGACTATGGCTACACCTTC
-,TRBJ2-7,TRBV6-5,CASRDSDEQYF,TGTGCCAGCAGAGACTCCGACGAGCAGTACTTC
-,TRBJ2-7,TRBV30,CAWSSGTKSPYEQYF,TGTGCCTGGAGTTCCGGGACAAAGAGCCCCTACGAGCAGTACTTC
TRBD1,TRBJ2-5,TRBV7-9,CASSLQGDQETQYF,TGTGCCAGCAGCCTCCAGGGGGACCAAGAGACCCAGTACTTC
-,TRBJ2-1,TRBV6-5,CASSYSRSSYNEQFF,TGTGCCAGCAGTTACTCAAGGAGCTCCTACAATGAGCAGTTCTTC
TRBD1,TRBJ2-2,TRBV6-5,CASSYWGQGVTGELFF,TGTGCCAGCAGTTACTGGGGACAGGGGGTAACCGGGGAGCTGTTTTTT
TRBD2,TRBJ2-7,TRBV4-2,CASSQDTSGSYEQYF,TGTGCCAGCAGCCAAGATACTAGCGGGAGTTACGAGCAGTACTTC
-,TRBJ1-4,TRBV6-6,CASSPGRGNEKLFF,TGTGCCAGCAGCCCGGGACGGGGGAATGAAAAACTGTTTTTT
-,TRBJ2-5,TRBV19,CASSNPWAEGQETQYF,TGTGCCAGTAGTAACCCCTGGGCGGAGGGACAAGAGACCCAGTACTTC
TRBD2,TRBJ2-1,TRBV27,CATKRGLAGLGEQFF,TGTGCCACCAAACGGGGACTAGCGGGATTAGGTGAGCAGTTCTTC
TRBD1,TRBJ1-2,TRBV5-6,CASSLGDRVGGYTF,TGTGCCAGCAGCTTGGGGGACAGGGTAGGCGGCTACACCTTC
-,TRBJ2-6,TRBV9,CASSYAPRQASSVLTF,TGTGCCAGCAGCTATGCCCCTCGACAGGCCTCTAGCGTCCTGACTTTC